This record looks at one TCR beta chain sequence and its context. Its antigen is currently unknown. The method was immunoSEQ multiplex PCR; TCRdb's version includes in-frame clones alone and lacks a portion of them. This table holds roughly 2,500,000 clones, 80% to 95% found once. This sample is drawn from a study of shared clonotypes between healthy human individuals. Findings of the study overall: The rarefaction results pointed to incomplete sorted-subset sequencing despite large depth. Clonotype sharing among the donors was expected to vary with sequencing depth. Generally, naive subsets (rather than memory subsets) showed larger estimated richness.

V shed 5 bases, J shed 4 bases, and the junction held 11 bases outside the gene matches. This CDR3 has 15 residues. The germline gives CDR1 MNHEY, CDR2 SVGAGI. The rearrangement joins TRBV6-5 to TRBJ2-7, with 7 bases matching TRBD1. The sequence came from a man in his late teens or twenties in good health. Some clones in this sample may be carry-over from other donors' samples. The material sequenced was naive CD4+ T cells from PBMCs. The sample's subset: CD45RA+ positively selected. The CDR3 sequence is CASSKRQGFGYEQYF. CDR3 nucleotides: TGTGCCAGCAGTAAAAGACAGGGTTTTGGGTACGAGCAGTACTTC.